The clone carrying this T cell receptor (beta chain) was counted ten times or more. Its antigen is as yet unknown. V gave up 3 bases and J gave up 4 bases; unmatched junction bases: 8. Germline V gene sequence: CDR1 DFQATT, CDR2 SNEGSKA (reference sequence). The CDR3 totals 14 residues. This sample was taken from a study of T cell repertoires in cytomegalovirus infection. Each CDR3 protein gets one entry after TCRdb re-called the reads with MiXCR. The profile covers 150,000 to 200,000 distinct CDR3 sequences, with roughly 20% appearing a single time and roughly 25% taken by the ten largest. Overall study findings and caveats: The study identified carriers of CMV plus the relevant HLA from cumulative public TCR beta family frequency. Dominating the ex vivo response were HLA-C-restricted CMV-specific TCR beta clonotypes.

The chain uses TRBV20-1 and TRBJ1-1, with TRBD1 matching over 7 bases. This receptor was taken from a human donor in good health (CMV status not recorded). Some clones in this sample may be carry-over from other donors' samples. The sequences come from CD8+ T cells from cultured PBMCs, collected from culture after CMV antigen stimulation. This CDR3 is CSARTPGQSTEAFF. The CDR3 DNA reads TGCAGTGCTAGGACCCCGGGACAGAGCACTGAAGCTTTCTTT.